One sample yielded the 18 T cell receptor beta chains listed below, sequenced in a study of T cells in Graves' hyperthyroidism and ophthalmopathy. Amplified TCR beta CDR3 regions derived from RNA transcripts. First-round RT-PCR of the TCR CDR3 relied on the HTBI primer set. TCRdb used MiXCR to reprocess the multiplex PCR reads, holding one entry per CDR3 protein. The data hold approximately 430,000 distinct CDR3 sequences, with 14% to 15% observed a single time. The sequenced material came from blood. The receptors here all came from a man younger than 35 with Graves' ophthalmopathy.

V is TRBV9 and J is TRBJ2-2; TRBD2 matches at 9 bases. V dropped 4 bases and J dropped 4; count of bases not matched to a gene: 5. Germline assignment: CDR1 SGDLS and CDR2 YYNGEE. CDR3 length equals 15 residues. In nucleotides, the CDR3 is TGTGCCAGCAGCCCCCCGACTAGCGGCACCGGGGAGCTGTTTTTT. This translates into CASSPPTSGTGELFF.

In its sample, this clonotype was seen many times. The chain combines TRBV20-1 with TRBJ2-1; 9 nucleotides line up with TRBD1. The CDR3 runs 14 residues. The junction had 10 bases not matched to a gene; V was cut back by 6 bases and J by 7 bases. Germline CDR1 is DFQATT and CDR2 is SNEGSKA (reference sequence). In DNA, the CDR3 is TGCAGTGCCGACAGGGGGGCCATCGGGAATGAGCAGTTCTTC. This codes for CSADRGAIGNEQFF.

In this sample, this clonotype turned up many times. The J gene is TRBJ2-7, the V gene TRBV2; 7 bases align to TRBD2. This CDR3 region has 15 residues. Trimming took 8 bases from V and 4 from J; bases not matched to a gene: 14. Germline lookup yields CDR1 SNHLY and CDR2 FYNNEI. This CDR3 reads CASGGSWRERYEQYF. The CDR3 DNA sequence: TGTGCCAGCGGGGGTAGTTGGCGGGAGCGATACGAGCAGTACTTC. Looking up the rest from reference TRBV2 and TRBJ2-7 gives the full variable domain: EPEVTQTPSHQVTQMGQEVILRCVPISNHLYFYWYRQILGQKVEFLVSFYNNEISEKSEIFDDQFSVERPDGSNFTLKIRSTKLEDSAMYFCASGGSWRERYEQYFGPGTRLTVT.

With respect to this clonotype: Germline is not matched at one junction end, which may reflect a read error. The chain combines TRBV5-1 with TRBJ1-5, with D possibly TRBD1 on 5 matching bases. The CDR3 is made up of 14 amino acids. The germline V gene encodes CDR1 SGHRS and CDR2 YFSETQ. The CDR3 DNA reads TGTGCCAGCAGCCCTGGGGGAGGCAATCAGCCCCGGCATTTT. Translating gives CASSPGGGNQPRHF.

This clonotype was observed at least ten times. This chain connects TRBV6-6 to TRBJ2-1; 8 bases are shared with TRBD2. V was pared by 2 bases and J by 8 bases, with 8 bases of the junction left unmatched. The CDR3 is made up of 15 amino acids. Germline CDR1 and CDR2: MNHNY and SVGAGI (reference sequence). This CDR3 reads CASSYPGGAMYEQFF. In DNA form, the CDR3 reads TGTGCCAGCAGTTACCCCGGGGGGGCTATGTATGAGCAGTTCTTC.

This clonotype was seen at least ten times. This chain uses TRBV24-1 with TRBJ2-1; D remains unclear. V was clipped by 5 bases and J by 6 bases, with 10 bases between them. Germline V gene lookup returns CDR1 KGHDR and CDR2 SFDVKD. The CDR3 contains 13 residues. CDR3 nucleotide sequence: TGTGCCACCAGTGTGGGCATACCCAATGAGCAGTTCTTC. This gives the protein CATSVGIPNEQFF.

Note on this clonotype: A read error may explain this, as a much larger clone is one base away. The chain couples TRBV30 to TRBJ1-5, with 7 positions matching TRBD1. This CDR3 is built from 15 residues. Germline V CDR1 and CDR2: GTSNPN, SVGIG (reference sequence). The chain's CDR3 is CAWAGTGAGNRPQHF. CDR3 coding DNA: TGTGCCTGGGCGGGCACAGGGGCTGGCAATCGGCCCCAGCATTTT.

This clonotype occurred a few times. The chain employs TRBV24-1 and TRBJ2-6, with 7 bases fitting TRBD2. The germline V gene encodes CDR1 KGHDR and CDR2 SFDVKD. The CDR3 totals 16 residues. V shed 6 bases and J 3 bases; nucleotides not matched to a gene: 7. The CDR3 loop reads CATSPGGSLGANVLTF. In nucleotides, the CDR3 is TGTGCCACCAGTCCCGGGGGGAGTCTTGGGGCCAACGTCCTGACTTTC.

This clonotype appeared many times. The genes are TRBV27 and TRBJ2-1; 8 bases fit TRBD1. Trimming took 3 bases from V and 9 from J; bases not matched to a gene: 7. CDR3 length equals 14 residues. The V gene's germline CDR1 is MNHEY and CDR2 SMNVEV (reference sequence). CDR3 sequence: CASSFSGQGGEQFF. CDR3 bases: TGTGCCAGCAGTTTCAGCGGACAGGGTGGTGAGCAGTTCTTC.

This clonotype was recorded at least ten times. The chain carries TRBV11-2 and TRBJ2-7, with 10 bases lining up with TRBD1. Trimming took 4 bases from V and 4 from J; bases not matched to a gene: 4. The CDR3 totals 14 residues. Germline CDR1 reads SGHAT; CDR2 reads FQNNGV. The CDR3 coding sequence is TGTGCCAGCAGCTCCGGGACAGGGGAGTACGAGCAGTACTTC. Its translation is CASSSGTGEYEQYF.

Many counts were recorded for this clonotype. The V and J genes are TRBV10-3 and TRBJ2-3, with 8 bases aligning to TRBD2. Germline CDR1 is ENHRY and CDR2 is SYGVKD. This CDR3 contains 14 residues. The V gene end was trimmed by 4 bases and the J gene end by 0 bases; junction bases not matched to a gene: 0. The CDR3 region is CAISAGGSTDTQYF. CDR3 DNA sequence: TGTGCCATCAGTGCGGGGGGGAGCACAGATACGCAGTATTTT.

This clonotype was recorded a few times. The CDR3 DNA sequence: TGTGCCAGCCCCCCCCATAAGGACAGGGGCGGAGAGACCCAGTACTTC. It is translated as CASPPHKDRGGETQYF. The V call is TRBV18, the J call TRBJ2-5; TRBD1 aligns across 9 bases. This CDR3 region has 16 residues. V lost 8 bases, J lost 4 bases, and 14 bases stayed unmatched. Germline V gene lookup returns CDR1 KGHSH and CDR2 LQKENI.

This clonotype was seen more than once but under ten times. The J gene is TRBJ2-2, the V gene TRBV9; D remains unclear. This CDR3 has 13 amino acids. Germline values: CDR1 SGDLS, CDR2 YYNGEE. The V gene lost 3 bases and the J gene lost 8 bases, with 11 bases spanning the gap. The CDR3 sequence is CASSATVSGELFF. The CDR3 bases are TGTGCCAGCAGCGCCACCGTTTCGGGGGAGCTGTTTTTT.

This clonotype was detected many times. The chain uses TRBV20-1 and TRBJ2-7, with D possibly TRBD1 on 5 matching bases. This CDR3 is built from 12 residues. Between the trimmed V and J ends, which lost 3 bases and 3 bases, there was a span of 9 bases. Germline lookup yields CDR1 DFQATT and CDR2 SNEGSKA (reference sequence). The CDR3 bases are TGCAGTGCTAGGGTAGGGGTCTACGAGCAGTACTTC. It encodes CSARVGVYEQYF.

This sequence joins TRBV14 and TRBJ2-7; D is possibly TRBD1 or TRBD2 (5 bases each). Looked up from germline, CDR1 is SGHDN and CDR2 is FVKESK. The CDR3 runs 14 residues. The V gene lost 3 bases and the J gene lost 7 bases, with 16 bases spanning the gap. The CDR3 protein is CASSHLPGTGEQYF. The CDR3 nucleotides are TGTGCCAGCAGCCACCTTCCCGGGACCGGTGAGCAGTACTTC.

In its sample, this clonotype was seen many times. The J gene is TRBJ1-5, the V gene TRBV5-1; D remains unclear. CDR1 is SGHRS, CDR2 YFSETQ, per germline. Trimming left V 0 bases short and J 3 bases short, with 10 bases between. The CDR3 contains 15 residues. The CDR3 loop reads CASSLEGQPNQPQHF. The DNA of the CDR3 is TGCGCCAGCAGCTTGGAGGGTCAGCCCAATCAGCCCCAGCATTTT.

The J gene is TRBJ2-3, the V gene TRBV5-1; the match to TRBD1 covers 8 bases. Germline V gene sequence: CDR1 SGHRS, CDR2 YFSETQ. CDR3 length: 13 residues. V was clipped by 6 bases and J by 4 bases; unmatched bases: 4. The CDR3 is CASTRQGSDTQYF. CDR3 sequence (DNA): TGCGCCAGCACCCGACAGGGGTCAGATACGCAGTATTTT.

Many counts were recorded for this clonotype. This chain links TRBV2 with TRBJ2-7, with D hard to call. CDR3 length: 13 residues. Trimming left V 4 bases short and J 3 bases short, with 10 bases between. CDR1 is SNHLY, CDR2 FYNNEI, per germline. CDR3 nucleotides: TGTGCCAGCAGTGTATTCAGAGGCTACGAGCAGTACTTC. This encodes CASSVFRGYEQYF. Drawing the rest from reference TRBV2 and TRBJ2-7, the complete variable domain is EPEVTQTPSHQVTQMGQEVILRCVPISNHLYFYWYRQILGQKVEFLVSFYNNEISEKSEIFDDQFSVERPDGSNFTLKIRSTKLEDSAMYFCASSVFRGYEQYFGPGTRLTVT.